Shown below are 5 T cell receptor beta chains from a single sample sequenced in a study of T cell repertoires in cytomegalovirus infection. TCRdb called the reads again in MiXCR, with one record for every CDR3 protein. The repertoire holds hundreds of thousands of distinct CDR3 sequences, with almost 30% as singletons. The antigens these receptors bind are not known. Source: cultured PBMCs, taken from culture after CMV antigen stimulation. The receptor source for this set is a human donor in good health (CMV status not recorded). Some clones in this sample may be carry-over from other donors' samples.

This clonotype has only a few counts. The chain links TRBV27 to TRBJ2-5, with 7 bases matching TRBD2. The CDR3 totals 15 residues. J was trimmed by 1 base and V by 7 bases; bases with no gene match: 9. CDR1 MNHEY and CDR2 SMNVEV come from the germline V gene (reference sequence). This CDR3 reads CASTPASGTQETQYF. In DNA form, the CDR3 reads TGTGCCAGCACCCCAGCAAGCGGGACCCAAGAGACCCAGTACTTC.

The chain employs TRBV10-3 and TRBJ2-7; the D call may be TRBD1 or TRBD2 (5 bases each). The germline CDR1 and CDR2 sequences are ENHRY and SYGVKD. Trimming took off 0 bases at V and 6 bases at J, with 9 bases between the two ends. This CDR3 has 13 amino acids. The CDR3 DNA reads as TGTGCCATCAGTGAGTCGGGGGAATCCGAGCAGTACTTC. Encoded protein: CAISESGESEQYF.

The chain combines TRBV7-9 with TRBJ2-2; weak D call: TRBD1 (6 bases). This CDR3 comprises 16 residues. From germline, CDR1 is SEHNR and CDR2 FQNEAQ (reference sequence). The V end was cut by 5 bases, the J end by 1 base, with 14 bases between. The CDR3 DNA sequence: TGTGCCAGCAGCCCCACCGGGACAAAGAACACCGGGGAGCTGTTTTTT. It translates to CASSPTGTKNTGELFF.

The genes are TRBV20-1 and TRBJ2-2, with D possibly being TRBD2 (6 bases). V lost 3 bases to trimming and J lost 6 bases, with 14 bases between them. Germline V gene lookup returns CDR1 DFQATT and CDR2 SNEGSKA (reference sequence). The CDR3 spans 14 residues. Here the CDR3 DNA reads TGCAGTGCTAGCTTTACGACTAGATCCGGGGAGCTGTTTTTT. This encodes CSASFTTRSGELFF.

This clonotype was counted at least ten times. The rearrangement links TRBV28 to TRBJ2-1; D is perhaps TRBD2 (5 bases). The germline V gene has CDR1 MDHEN and CDR2 SYDVKM. V gave up 6 bases and J gave up 9 bases, with 15 bases separating them. This CDR3 spans 13 amino acids. The CDR3 region has the DNA TGTGCCAGCAGATTACCCCGGGGAAGTGAGCAGTTCTTC. Translated, it gives CASRLPRGSEQFF. Looking up the rest from reference TRBV28 and TRBJ2-1 gives the full variable domain: DVKVTQSSRYLVKRTGEKVFLECVQDMDHENMFWYRQDPGLGLRLIYFSYDVKMKEKGDIPEGYSVSREKKERFSLILESASTNQTSMYLCASRLPRGSEQFFGPGTRLTVL.